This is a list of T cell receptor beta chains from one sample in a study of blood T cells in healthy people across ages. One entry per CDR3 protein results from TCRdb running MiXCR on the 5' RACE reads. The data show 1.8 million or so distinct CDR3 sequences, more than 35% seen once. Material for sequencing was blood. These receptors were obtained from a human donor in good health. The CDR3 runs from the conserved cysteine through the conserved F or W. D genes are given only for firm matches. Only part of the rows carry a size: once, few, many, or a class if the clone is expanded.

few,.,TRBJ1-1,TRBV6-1,CASSEVNLKTGGAFF,TGTGCCAGCAGTGAAGTGAACTTGAAGACCGGAGGGGCTTTCTTT
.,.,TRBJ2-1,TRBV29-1,CSGRGGWYQFF,TGCAGCGGTAGGGGGGGATGGTATCAGTTCTTC
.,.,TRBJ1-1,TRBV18,CASSHRTPSVTEAFF,TGTGCCAGCTCACACCGGACACCGTCGGTCACTGAAGCTTTCTTT
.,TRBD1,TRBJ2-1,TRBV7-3,CASSSSWDRDSSEQFF,TGTGCCAGCAGCTCCTCCTGGGACCGGGACAGCAGTGAGCAGTTCTTC
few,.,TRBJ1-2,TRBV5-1,CASSPEPDNYGYTF,TGCGCCAGCAGCCCCGAGCCGGATAACTATGGCTACACCTTC
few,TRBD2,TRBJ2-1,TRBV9,CASSVLADSYNEQFF,TGTGCCAGCAGCGTTCTAGCGGACTCCTACAATGAGCAGTTCTTC
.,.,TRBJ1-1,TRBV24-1,CATRGYKQGRVEAFF,TGTGCCACCAGAGGTTACAAGCAGGGAAGGGTTGAAGCTTTCTTT
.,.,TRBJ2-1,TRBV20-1,CSASPWTGLNYNEQFF,TGCAGTGCTAGTCCCTGGACTGGACTCAACTACAATGAGCAGTTCTTC
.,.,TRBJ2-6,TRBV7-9,CASSLQRTVSGANVLTF,TGTGCCAGCAGCTTACAGAGGACAGTTTCTGGGGCCAACGTCCTGACTTTC
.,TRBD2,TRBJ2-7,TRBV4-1,CASSYSGASGVYEQYF,TGCGCCAGCAGCTACTCCGGGGCTAGCGGGGTCTACGAGCAGTACTTC
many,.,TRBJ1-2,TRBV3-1,CASSPGANYGYTF,TGTGCCAGCAGCCCAGGGGCAAACTATGGCTACACCTTC
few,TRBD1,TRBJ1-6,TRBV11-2,CASSPGQGVTPLHF,TGTGCCAGCAGCCCAGGACAGGGAGTAACACCCCTCCACTTT
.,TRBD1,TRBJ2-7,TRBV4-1,CASSQTPTGSYEQYF,TGCGCCAGCAGCCAAACGCCGACAGGGTCCTACGAGCAGTACTTC
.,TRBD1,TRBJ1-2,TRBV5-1,CASSSTGSGLYGYTF,TGCGCCAGCAGCTCGACAGGGAGTGGACTCTATGGCTACACCTTC
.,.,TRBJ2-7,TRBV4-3,CASSQDRIHDEQYF,TGCGCCAGCAGCCAAGATAGGATTCACGACGAGCAGTACTTC
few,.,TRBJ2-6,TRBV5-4,CAIGRHSGANVLTF,TGTGCCATCGGACGGCACTCTGGGGCCAACGTCCTGACTTTC
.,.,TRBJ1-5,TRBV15,CATSRDATGQPQHF,TGTGCCACCAGCAGAGATGCGACGGGTCAGCCCCAGCATTTT
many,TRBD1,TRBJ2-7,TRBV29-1,CSVETGSSYEQYF,TGCAGCGTTGAGACAGGGAGCTCCTACGAGCAGTACTTC
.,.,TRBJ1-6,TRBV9,CASSLRGDNNNSPLHF,TGTGCCAGCAGCTTGAGGGGGGACAACAATAATTCACCCCTCCACTTT
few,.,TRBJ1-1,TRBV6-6,CASSYSAVNTEAFF,TGTGCCAGCAGTTACTCGGCGGTGAACACTGAAGCTTTCTTT
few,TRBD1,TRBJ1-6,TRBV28,CASSPGQGAASPLHF,TGTGCCAGCAGCCCAGGACAGGGGGCGGCTTCACCCCTCCACTTT
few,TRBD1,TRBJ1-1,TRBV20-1,CSARNLQGRGNTEAFF,TGCAGTGCTCGAAATTTACAGGGGAGGGGGAACACTGAAGCTTTCTTT
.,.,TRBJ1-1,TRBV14,CASSQDEGTYYTEAFF,TGTGCCAGCAGCCAAGATGAGGGGACGTATTACACTGAAGCTTTCTTT